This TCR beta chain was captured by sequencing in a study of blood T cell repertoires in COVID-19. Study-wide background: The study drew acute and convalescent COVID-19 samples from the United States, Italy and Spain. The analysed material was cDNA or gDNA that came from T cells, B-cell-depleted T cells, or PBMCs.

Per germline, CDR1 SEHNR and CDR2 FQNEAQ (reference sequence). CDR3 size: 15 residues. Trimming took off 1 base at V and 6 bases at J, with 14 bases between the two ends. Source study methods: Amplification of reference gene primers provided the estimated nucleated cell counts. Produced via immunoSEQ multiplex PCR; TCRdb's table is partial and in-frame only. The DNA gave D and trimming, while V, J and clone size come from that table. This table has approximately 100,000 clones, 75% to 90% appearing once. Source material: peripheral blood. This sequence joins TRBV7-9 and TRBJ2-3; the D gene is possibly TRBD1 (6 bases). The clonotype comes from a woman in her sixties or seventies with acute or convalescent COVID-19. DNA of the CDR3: TGTGCCAGCAGCTTAGGGCGGACAGCCAGGGATACGCAGTATTTT. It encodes CASSLGRTARDTQYF. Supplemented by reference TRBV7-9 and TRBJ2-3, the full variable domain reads DTGVSQNPRHKITKRGQNVTFRCDPISEHNRLYWYRQTLGQGPEFLTYFQNEAQLEKSRLLSDRFSAERPKGSFSTLEIQRTEQGDSAMYLCASSLGRTARDTQYFGPGTRLTVL.